In its sample, the clone carrying this T cell receptor beta chain was seen many times. Its antigen is undetermined. Losses at the gene ends were 2 bases for V and 4 bases for J; bases not matched to a gene: 7. Germline loops: CDR1 SGHTA, CDR2 FQGNSA. The CDR3 sequence is 16 residues long. The sample originates from a study of breast tumors, draining lymph nodes, adjacent tissues. TCRdb redid the calling of the multiplex PCR reads with MiXCR, one entry per CDR3 protein. This sample has 70,000 or so distinct CDR3 sequences; about 40% occur once, and the top ten carry roughly 9%. Overall study findings and caveats: The data were judged consistent with most tumor T cells coming from lymph node and expanding in tumor. Tumor repertoires ranked between lymph nodes and nontumor tissue in diversity, with V and J gene preferences. Data only fit, rather than demonstrated, lymph node origin of most tumor T cells.

The genes are TRBV7-2 and TRBJ2-3; 9 nucleotides match TRBD2. The clonotype comes from a female donor with breast cancer. Some clones in this sample may be carry-over from other donors' samples. Sequenced material: breast tumor tissue. CDR3 coding DNA: TGTGCCAGCAGCTTACTCTTCGCGGGGGGGCCAGATACGCAGTATTTT. This codes for CASSLLFAGGPDTQYF.